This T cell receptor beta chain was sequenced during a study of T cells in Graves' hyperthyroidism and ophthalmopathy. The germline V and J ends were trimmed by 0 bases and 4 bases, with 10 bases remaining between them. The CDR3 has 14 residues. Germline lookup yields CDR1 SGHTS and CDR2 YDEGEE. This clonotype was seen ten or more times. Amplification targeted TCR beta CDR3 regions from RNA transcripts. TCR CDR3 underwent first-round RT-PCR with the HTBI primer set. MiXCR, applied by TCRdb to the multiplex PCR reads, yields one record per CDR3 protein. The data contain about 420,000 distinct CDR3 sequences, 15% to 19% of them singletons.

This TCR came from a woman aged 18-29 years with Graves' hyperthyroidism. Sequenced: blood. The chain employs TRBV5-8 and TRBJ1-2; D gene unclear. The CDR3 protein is CASSLGTVTYGYTF. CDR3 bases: TGTGCCAGCAGCTTGGGGACGGTGACCTATGGCTACACCTTC.